This TCR beta chain was retrieved from a study of T cell repertoires in cytomegalovirus infection. Germline assignment: CDR1 MDHEN and CDR2 SYDVKM. The germline V and J ends were trimmed by 6 bases and 5 bases, with 28 bases remaining between them. The CDR3 has 18 amino acids. MiXCR, applied by TCRdb to the reads, yields one record per CDR3 protein. Of approximately 290,000 distinct CDR3 sequences detected, 25% appear once; the ten largest clones hold approximately 15%. This receptor was taken from a human donor in good health (CMV status not recorded). Some clones in this sample may be carry-over from other donors' samples. The specimen was PBMCs. The genes are TRBV28 and TRBJ2-5; weak D call: TRBD2 (7 bases). This chain's CDR3 is CASSLGGGAISARETQYF. The CDR3 nucleotides read TGTGCCAGCAGCCTGGGGGGGGGGGCTATATCTGCTCGGGAGACCCAGTACTTC. The full variable domain, rest sourced from reference TRBV28 and TRBJ2-5, is DVKVTQSSRYLVKRTGEKVFLECVQDMDHENMFWYRQDPGLGLRLIYFSYDVKMKEKGDIPEGYSVSREKKERFSLILESASTNQTSMYLCASSLGGGAISARETQYFGPGTRLLVL.